A single TCR beta chain is shown here with its context. The target of this receptor is not known. No much larger clone exists at a distance of one base, and base qualities are not known. From cysteine to phenylalanine, the CDR3 is 17 amino acids long. Only CDR3 DNA remains: 51 bases, in frame from the first base. CDR1 MDHEN and CDR2 SYDVKM were looked up in the germline V gene. V is cut back by 7 bases and J by 8 bases, with 21 bases in the junction unmatched. This specimen comes from a study of T-cell reconstitution after alpha-beta-depleted transplantation in children (dated by TCRdb to the mid-2010s). A note on the overall study: The study quantitatively tracked T-cell immune reconstitution after TCRalphabeta/CD19-depleted allogeneic hematopoietic cell transplantation in children using TCR repertoire profiling.

Library method: PCR. Sequencing used an Illumina HiSeq 2500. TCR library preparation used molecular barcoding, with unique molecular identifiers applied to normalize quantification of the TCRbeta repertoire. The public sequencing data were trimmed at Q25 with fastp and processed into clonotypes with MiXCR by TCRdb, which kept only in-frame beta chains. Entries are consolidated by CDR3 protein sequence, retaining the most common genes and DNA. The sample table lists 500,000 or so distinct CDR3 sequences, approximately 29% of them with a count of one. The biggest ten clones account for 2% to 3% of the sample.

The clonotype was recovered from a human donor who donated a stem cell graft to a child with aplastic anemia. The chain couples TRBV28 to TRBJ1-2; 8 junctional bases match TRBD1. The sample here was PBMCs from the stem cell graft donor, taken from the stem cell graft. CDR3 reads: CASTQRLRRQGIYGYTF. The nucleotide sequence reads as follows: TGTGCCAGCACTCAGCGCCTCCGTCGACAGGGGATATACGGCTACACCTTC.